This is a list of T cell receptor beta chains from one sample in a study of OX40 agonist ivuxolimab in advanced cancers. Profiled with immunoSEQ multiplex PCR; TCRdb holds only in-frame clones, not every one. The repertoire holds over 9,500 clones, with approximately 66% as singletons. The sample in question was CD4+ or CD8+ T cells sorted from blood, obtained in a trial of the OX40 agonist ivuxolimab. Receptor source: an adult with an advanced solid tumor such as melanoma, head and neck, liver or kidney cancer. Each CDR3 is given with its conserved first and last residue. D genes are given only for firm matches. Not every row has a clone size; where given, it reads once, few, many or a size class.

V	D	J	size	DNA	CDR3
TRBV27	TRBD1	TRBJ1-6	.	TGTGCCAGCAGTGAACAGGGGGGGAGTTCACCCCTCCACTTT	CASSEQGGSSPLHF
TRBV9	TRBD1	TRBJ2-7	few	TGTGCCAGCAGCGTAGCGTACAGGGGGGACGAGCAGTACTTC	CASSVAYRGDEQYF
TRBV11-3	TRBD1	TRBJ1-2	.	TGTGCCAGCAGCCCCCTTTTAGGCAGGGGGCCTTACTATGGCTACACCTTC	CASSPLLGRGPYYGYTF
TRBV19	.	TRBJ2-2	.	TGTGCCAGTACCTCTATTTCTAGCTTGGCAAGCGGGGAGCTGTTTTTT	CASTSISSLASGELFF
TRBV11-2	.	TRBJ2-7	.	TGTGCCAGCAGCTTAGTGGACCACGAGCAGTACTTC	CASSLVDHEQYF
TRBV4-2	.	TRBJ1-5	.	TGTGCCAGCAGCCAAGATTTCAGGGGCAGCAATCAGCCCCAGCATTTT	CASSQDFRGSNQPQHF
TRBV4-3	.	TRBJ2-1	once	TGCGCCAGCAGCCAAGAGGAAGGGGGCTCCTACAATGAGCAGTTCTTC	CASSQEEGGSYNEQFF
TRBV6-1	TRBD1	TRBJ1-5	.	TGTGCCAGCAGTGAAGTAACAGGGGGCAATCAGCCCCAGCATTTT	CASSEVTGGNQPQHF
TRBV11-2	.	TRBJ1-1	.	TGTGCCAGCAGCTTACACGGGATTAGCACTGAAGCTTTCTTT	CASSLHGISTEAFF
TRBV7-9	TRBD2	TRBJ2-5	.	TGTGCCAGCAGCCCGCCCGGGAGGCGAGAGACCCAGTACTTC	CASSPPGRRETQYF
TRBV6-5	.	TRBJ1-1	.	TGTGCCAGCAGTTACTCGAGGGTTTACGACACTGAAGCTTTCTTT	CASSYSRVYDTEAFF
TRBV19	.	TRBJ2-1	medium-sized	TGTGCCAGTGCAGGGTCGGGGTCCTACAATGAGCAGTTCTTC	CASAGSGSYNEQFF
TRBV25-1	.	TRBJ1-2	.	TGTGCCACCAGTCCGGGACCGATCTATGGCTACACCTTC	CATSPGPIYGYTF
TRBV6-5	TRBD1	TRBJ1-1	.	TGTGCCAGCAGTTACTCCGGCCAGGGGGCTTTGGCTTTCTTT	CASSYSGQGALAFF
TRBV5-6	.	TRBJ1-1	.	TGTGCCAGCAGCTTGGTTCAGGGAGAAACTGAAGCTTTCTTT	CASSLVQGETEAFF
TRBV7-3	TRBD2	TRBJ2-3	.	TGTGCCAGCACCGCCTTAGGCGGGAGTATCGCAGATACGCAGTATTTT	CASTALGGSIADTQYF
TRBV7-2	TRBD1	TRBJ2-7	.	TGTGCCAGCAGCTTGGGACAGGGCTTTCGCTACGAGCAGTACTTC	CASSLGQGFRYEQYF
TRBV9	.	TRBJ1-5	few	TGTGCCAGCAGTCCAGCGTACAGGAATCAGCCCCAGCATTTT	CASSPAYRNQPQHF
TRBV6-4	TRBD2	TRBJ2-3	few	TGTGCCAGCCCACTAGCGGGAGATACGCAGTATTTT	CASPLAGDTQYF
TRBV13	.	TRBJ1-1	.	TGTGCCAGCAGCTTCGGCGGGAAGAACACTGAAGCTTTCTTT	CASSFGGKNTEAFF
TRBV15	.	TRBJ2-7	.	TGTGCCACCAGCATAGATGAGGAGAGCCTCTCTTACGAGCAGTACTTC	CATSIDEESLSYEQYF
TRBV2	.	TRBJ2-1	medium-sized	TGTGCCAGCAAAACTGGACGCGGCTCCTACAATGAGCAGTTCTTC	CASKTGRGSYNEQFF
TRBV14	TRBD1	TRBJ2-7	.	TGTGCCAGCAGCCCCCGGGACAGGGGCGCCTACGAGCAGTACTTC	CASSPRDRGAYEQYF
TRBV4-3	.	TRBJ1-2	few	TGCGCCAGCAGCCAAGATAGGGGGACTCGGGATGGCTACACCTTC	CASSQDRGTRDGYTF
TRBV1	.	TRBJ1-5	.	TGCACCAGCAGCCAGCGACAGCCATATAGCAATCAGCCCCAGCATTTT	CTSSQRQPYSNQPQHF
TRBV30	.	TRBJ1-3	.	TGTGCCTGGAGCCCTCTTGGAAACACCATATATTTT	CAWSPLGNTIYF
TRBV6-1	TRBD2	TRBJ2-1	.	TGTGCCAGCAGTGTAGCGGGGGGTTCCTACAATGAGCAGTTCTTC	CASSVAGGSYNEQFF
TRBV5-5	.	TRBJ2-7	.	TGTGCCAGCAGTGAGGCAGGGAACCACGAGCAGTACTTC	CASSEAGNHEQYF
TRBV6-1	TRBD1	TRBJ1-4	.	TGTGCCAGCAGTGACGGACAGGGGGCTGAAAAACTGTTTTTT	CASSDGQGAEKLFF
TRBV1	.	TRBJ2-2	.	TGCACAGCAGCCAGACAGGGGGCGAACACCGGGGAGCTGTTTTTT	CTAARQGANTGELFF
TRBV25-1	.	TRBJ1-1	.	TGTGCCAGCAGTGGCCCCGAGGTCGGCGAAGCTTTCTTT	CASSGPEVGEAFF